Presented here are 5 T cell receptor beta chains from one specimen sequenced in a study of cytomegalovirus exposure and HLA in healthy donors. This PCR relied on a set of 60 Vbeta primers and 13 Jbeta primers. Assay: immunoSEQ multiplex PCR; the TCRdb copy retains only in-frame clones and omits some. The sample shows 97,000 or so clones, approximately 80% of them seen only once. The sequenced sample consisted of PBMCs. The source of these receptors is a male donor in good health and CMV-seropositive.

The chain joins TRBV5-1 to TRBJ1-1; 7 positions match TRBD1. J was trimmed by 1 base and V by 4 bases; bases with no gene match: 4. The CDR3 extends over 14 amino acids. Germline lookup yields CDR1 SGHRS and CDR2 YFSETQ. DNA of the CDR3: TGCGCCAGCAGCATACAGGGGACGAACACTGAAGCTTTCTTT. Translated: CASSIQGTNTEAFF. The full variable domain, completed using reference TRBV5-1 and TRBJ1-1, is KAGVTQTPRYLIKTRGQQVTLSCSPISGHRSVSWYQQTPGQGLQFLFEYFSETQRNKGNFPGRFSGRQFSNSRSEMNVSTLELGDSALYLCASSIQGTNTEAFFGQGTRLTVV.

On this clone: One end of the junction fails to match germline, which may point to a read error. This chain connects TRBV7-6 to TRBJ2-1; 13 bases match TRBD2. Germline assignment: CDR1 SGHVS and CDR2 FNYEAQ. The CDR3 loop spans 15 amino acids. The chain's CDR3 is CASSLGLAGEAEQFF. The CDR3 coding sequence is TGTGCCAGCAGTTTAGGACTAGCGGGAGAGGCTGAGCAGTTCTTC.

The chain joins TRBV5-6 to TRBJ2-5, with 7 bases aligning to TRBD1. The ends lost 4 bases at V and 4 bases at J; junction bases unmatched: 4. From germline, CDR1 is SGHDT and CDR2 YYEEEE. The CDR3 runs to 13 residues. CDR3 protein: CASSRDSRETQYF. CDR3 bases: TGTGCCAGCAGCCGGGACAGCCGAGAGACCCAGTACTTC.

The rearrangement joins TRBV6-1 to TRBJ2-3, with D maybe TRBD2 (5 bases). Germline V CDR1 and CDR2: MNHNS, SASEGT. This CDR3 has 15 amino acids. The V gene lost 3 bases and the J gene lost 7 bases, with 17 bases spanning the gap. CDR3 nucleotides: TGTGCCAGCAGTGATCTCCTAGCTAGTTGGAATACGCAGTATTTT. Residues: CASSDLLASWNTQYF.

This clone was found a few times. This chain joins TRBV7-2 and TRBJ1-4; D may be TRBD1 (6 bases). CDR3 size: 15 residues. Trimming left V 1 base short and J 7 bases short, with 13 bases between. Germline V gene sequence: CDR1 SGHTA, CDR2 FQGNSA. The CDR3 nucleotides are TGTGCCAGCAGCTTAGGCGATCGCAGGGGTGAAAAACTGTTTTTT. The encoded protein is CASSLGDRRGEKLFF.